This paragraph covers one T cell receptor (beta chain) sequence. This record comes from a study of regulatory T cells in long-lasting Graves disease. Study overall: It was over 5 years of antithyroid drugs, with positive TSH receptor antibodies, that meant persistent Graves' disease.

Germline CDR1 and CDR2: ENHRY and SYGVKD. The CDR3 is 15 residues long. The junction had 15 bases not matched to a gene; V was cut back by 11 bases and J by 3 bases. Time point indicated: persistent/refractory GD, antithyroid drugs over 5 years with positive TRAb. From RNA extracted from PBMCs, the TCR library was made. Blood from the periphery, approximately 8.5 milliliters in all, was drawn into EDTA tubes. Combining iRepertoire HTBI primers with Arm-PCR of CDR3 regions, the authors built TCR beta libraries. TCRdb analysed the multiplex PCR reads with MiXCR anew, one entry per CDR3 protein. This sample has about 660,000 distinct CDR3 sequences, with around 30% found just once.

The TCR comes from a female donor with Graves disease. The chain couples TRBV10-3 to TRBJ1-2, with 7 bases matching TRBD1. Sequenced material: peripheral blood mononuclear cells (PBMCs), taken when the disease was refractory, from a patient treated with antithyroid drugs. Written as DNA, the CDR3 is TGTGCCTCCACGGCCACAGGGGAAGAGGACTATGGCTACACCTTC. Its translation: CASTATGEEDYGYTF.